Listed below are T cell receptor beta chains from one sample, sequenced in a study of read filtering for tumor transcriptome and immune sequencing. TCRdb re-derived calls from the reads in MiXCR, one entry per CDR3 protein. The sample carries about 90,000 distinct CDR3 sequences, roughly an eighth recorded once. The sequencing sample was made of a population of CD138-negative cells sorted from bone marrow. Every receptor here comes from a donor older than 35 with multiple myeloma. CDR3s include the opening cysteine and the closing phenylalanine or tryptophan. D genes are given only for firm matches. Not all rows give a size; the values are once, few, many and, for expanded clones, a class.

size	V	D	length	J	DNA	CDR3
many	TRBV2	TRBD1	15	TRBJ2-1	TGTGCCAGCACCGTAGAGACAGGGGCCTACAATGAGCAGTTCTTC	CASTVETGAYNEQFF
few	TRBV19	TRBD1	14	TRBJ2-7	TGTGCCAGTAGTCCGTGGGACAGGGTACGGGAGCAGTACTTC	CASSPWDRVREQYF
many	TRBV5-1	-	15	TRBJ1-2	TGCGCCAGCAGCTCACTTCAGGGGCGCGGCTATGGCTACACCTTC	CASSSLQGRGYGYTF
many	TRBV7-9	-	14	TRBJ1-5	TGTGCCAGCAGCTCAAGCAGTTCCAATCAGCCCCAGCATTTT	CASSSSSSNQPQHF
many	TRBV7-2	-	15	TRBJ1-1	TGTGCCAGCAGCTTGTGGACGGGACCTAACACTGAAGCTTTCTTT	CASSLWTGPNTEAFF
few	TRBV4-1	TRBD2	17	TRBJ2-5	TGCGCCAGCAGCCCCGGACTAGCGGGAGGGCCGCAAGAGACCCAGTACTTC	CASSPGLAGGPQETQYF
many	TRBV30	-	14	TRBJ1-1	TGTGCCTGGAGTGTAAAGGGAGGTGGCACTGAAGCTTTCTTT	CAWSVKGGGTEAFF
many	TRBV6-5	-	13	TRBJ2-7	TGTGCCAGCAGTACACCAAGCTCCTACGAGCAGTACTTC	CASSTPSSYEQYF
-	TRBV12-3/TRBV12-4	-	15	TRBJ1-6	TGTGCCAGCAGTTTGTCAGGGGCCTATAATTCACCCCTCCACTTT	CASSLSGAYNSPLHF
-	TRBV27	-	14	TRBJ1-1	TGTGCCAGCGGCCCAGGGCTTCTGAACACTGAAGCTCTCTTT	CASGPGLLNTEALF
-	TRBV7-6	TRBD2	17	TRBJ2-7	TGTGCCATCAGCCCAGCCCTAACTAGCGGGAGCTCCTACGAGCAGTACTTC	CAISPALTSGSSYEQYF
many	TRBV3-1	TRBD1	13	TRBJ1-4	TGTGCCAGCAGACAGGGGTCCGGAGGGGGGCTGTTTTTT	CASRQGSGGGLFF
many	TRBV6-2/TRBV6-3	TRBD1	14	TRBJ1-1	TGTGCCAGCAGTTGGGGACAGGGGTACACTGAAGCTTTCTTT	CASSWGQGYTEAFF
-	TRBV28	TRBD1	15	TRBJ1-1	TGTGCCAGCGGGGGACAGATAGGGGATGGCACCGAAGCTTTCTTT	CASGGQIGDGTEAFF
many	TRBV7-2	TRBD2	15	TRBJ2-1	TGTGCCAGCAGCTACTTAGCGGGAGTTCGGGATGAGCAGTTCTTC	CASSYLAGVRDEQFF
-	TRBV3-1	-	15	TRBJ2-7	TGTGCCAGCAGCCAAGATAGGAGGGCTCAATACGAGCAGTACTTC	CASSQDRRAQYEQYF
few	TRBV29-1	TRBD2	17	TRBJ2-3	TGCAGCATCAAGGGTGGCGGGAGGGCCACATCCACAGATACGCAGTATTTT	CSIKGGGRATSTDTQYF
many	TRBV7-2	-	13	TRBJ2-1	TGTGCCAGCAGCCGGAACCAGCGAGGTGAGCAGTTCTTC	CASSRNQRGEQFF
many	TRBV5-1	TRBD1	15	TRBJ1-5	TGCGCCAGCAGCTTGGAGGGAGGGGGCTATCAGCCCCAGCATTTT	CASSLEGGGYQPQHF
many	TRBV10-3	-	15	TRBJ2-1	TGTGCCATCAGTGACCACCCCAGCTCCTACAATGAGCAGTTCTTC	CAISDHPSSYNEQFF
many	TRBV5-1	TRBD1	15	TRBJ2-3	TGCGCCAGCACTCCTGGGACAGCTAGCACAGATACGCAGTATTTT	CASTPGTASTDTQYF
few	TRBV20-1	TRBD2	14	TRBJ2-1	TGCAGTGCTTTCACTAGCGGGAGAAACAATGAGCAGTTCTTC	CSAFTSGRNNEQFF
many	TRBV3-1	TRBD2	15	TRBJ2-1	TGTGCCAGCAGCCAAGGAAAGCGGGAGTCTGCCGAGCAGTTCTTC	CASSQGKRESAEQFF